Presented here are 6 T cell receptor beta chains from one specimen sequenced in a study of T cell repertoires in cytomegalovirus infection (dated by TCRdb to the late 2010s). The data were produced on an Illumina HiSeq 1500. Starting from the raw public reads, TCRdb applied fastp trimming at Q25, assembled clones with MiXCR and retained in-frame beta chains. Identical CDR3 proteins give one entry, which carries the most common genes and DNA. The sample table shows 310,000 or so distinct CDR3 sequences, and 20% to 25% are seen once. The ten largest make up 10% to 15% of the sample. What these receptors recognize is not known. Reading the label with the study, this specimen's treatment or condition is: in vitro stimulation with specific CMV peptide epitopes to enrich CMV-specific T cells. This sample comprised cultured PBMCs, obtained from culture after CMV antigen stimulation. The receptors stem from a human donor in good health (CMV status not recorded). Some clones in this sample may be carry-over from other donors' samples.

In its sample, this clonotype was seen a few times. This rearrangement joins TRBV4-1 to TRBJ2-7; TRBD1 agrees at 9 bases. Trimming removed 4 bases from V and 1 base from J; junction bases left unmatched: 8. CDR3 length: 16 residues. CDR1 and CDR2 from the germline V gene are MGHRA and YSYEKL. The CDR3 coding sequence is TGCGCCAGCAGCCCCAGAGGCGGGACAGGGTCCTACGAGCAGTACTTC. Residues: CASSPRGGTGSYEQYF.

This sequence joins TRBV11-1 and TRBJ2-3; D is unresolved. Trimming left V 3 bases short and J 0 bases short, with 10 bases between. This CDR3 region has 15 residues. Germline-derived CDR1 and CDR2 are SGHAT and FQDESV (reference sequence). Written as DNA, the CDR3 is TGTGCCAGCAGCTTCGGTTTCCTGAGCACAGATACGCAGTATTTT. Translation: CASSFGFLSTDTQYF.

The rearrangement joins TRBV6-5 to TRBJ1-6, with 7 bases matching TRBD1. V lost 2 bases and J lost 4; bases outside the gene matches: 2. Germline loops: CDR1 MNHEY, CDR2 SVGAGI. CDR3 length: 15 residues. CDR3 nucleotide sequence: TGTGCCAGCAGTTACGGGGACAGATATAATTCACCCCTCCACTTT. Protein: CASSYGDRYNSPLHF.

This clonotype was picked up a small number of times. The CDR3 spells CATSDHTTSTDTQYF. DNA for the CDR3: TGTGCCACCAGTGACCACACAACTAGCACAGATACGCAGTATTTT. The chain carries TRBV24-1 and TRBJ2-3, with no clear D. V gave up 4 bases and J gave up 0 bases, with 10 bases separating them. The germline CDR1 and CDR2 sequences are KGHDR and SFDVKD. This CDR3 is built from 15 residues.

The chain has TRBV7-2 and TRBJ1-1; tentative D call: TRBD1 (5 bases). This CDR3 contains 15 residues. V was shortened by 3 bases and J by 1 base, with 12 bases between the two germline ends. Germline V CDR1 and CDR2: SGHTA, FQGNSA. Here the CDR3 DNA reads TGTGCCAGCAGCTTTGGCGCCGGGGCGAACACTGAAGCTTTCTTT. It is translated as CASSFGAGANTEAFF.

Here the CDR3 reads CASSRQGARRSNEQFF. As DNA, the CDR3 is TGTGCCAGCAGCCGACAGGGGGCGCGTCGTTCCAATGAGCAGTTCTTC. This rearrangement joins TRBV5-4 to TRBJ2-1; 10 bases are shared with TRBD1. The CDR3 contains 16 residues. V shed 4 bases, J shed 6 bases, and the junction held 10 bases outside the gene matches. Germline V gene data show CDR1 as SGHNT and CDR2 as YYREEE (reference sequence).